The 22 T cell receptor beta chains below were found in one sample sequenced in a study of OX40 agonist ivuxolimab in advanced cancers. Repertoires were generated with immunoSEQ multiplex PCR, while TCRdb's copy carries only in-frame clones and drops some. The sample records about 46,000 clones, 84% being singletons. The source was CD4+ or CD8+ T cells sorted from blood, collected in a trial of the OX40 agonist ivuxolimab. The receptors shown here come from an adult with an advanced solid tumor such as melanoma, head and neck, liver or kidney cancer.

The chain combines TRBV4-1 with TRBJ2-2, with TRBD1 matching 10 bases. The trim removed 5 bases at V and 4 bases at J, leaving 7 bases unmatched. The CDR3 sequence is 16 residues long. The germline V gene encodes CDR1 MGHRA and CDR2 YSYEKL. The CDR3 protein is CASSKRQGAGTGELFF. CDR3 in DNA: TGCGCCAGCAGCAAAAGACAGGGGGCGGGCACCGGGGAGCTGTTTTTT.

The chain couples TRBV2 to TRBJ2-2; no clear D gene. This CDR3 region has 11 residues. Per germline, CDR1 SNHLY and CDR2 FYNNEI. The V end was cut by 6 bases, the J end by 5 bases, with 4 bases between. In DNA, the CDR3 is TGTGCCAGCAGGGGGACCGGGGAGCTGTTTTTT. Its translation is CASRGTGELFF.

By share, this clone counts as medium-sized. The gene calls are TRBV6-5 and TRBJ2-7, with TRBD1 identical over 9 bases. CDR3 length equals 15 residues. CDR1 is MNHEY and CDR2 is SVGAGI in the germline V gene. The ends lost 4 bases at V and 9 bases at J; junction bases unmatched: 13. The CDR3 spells CASSSPGQGLLVQYF. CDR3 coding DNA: TGTGCCAGCAGTTCCCCGGGACAGGGTCTTCTGGTGCAGTACTTC.

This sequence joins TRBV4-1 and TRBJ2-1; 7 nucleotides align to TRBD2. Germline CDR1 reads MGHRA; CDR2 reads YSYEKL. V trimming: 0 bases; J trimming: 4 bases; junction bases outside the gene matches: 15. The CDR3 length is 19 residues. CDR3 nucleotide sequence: TGCGCCAGCAGCCAAGATAGGACGAGCGGGGTCTTGGGTTACAATGAGCAGTTCTTC. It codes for CASSQDRTSGVLGYNEQFF.

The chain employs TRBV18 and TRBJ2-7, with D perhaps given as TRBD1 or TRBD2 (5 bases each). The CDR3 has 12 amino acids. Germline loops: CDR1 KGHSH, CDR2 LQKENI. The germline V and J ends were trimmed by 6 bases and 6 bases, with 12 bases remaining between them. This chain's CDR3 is CASSPGTLEQYF. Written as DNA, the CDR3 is TGTGCCAGCTCCCCCGGGACCCTCGAGCAGTACTTC.

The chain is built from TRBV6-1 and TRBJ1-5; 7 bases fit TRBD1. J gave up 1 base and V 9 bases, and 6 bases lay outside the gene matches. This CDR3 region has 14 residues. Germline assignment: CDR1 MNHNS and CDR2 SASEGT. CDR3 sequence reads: CARDSGGSNQPQHF. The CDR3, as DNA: TGTGCCAGAGATTCAGGGGGGAGCAATCAGCCCCAGCATTTT.

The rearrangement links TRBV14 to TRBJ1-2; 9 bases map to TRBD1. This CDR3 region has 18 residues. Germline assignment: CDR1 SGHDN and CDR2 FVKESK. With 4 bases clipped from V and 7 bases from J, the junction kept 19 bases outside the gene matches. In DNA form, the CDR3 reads TGTGCCAGCAGCCTATACAACGTGGGACAGGGACGTCGGGGTGGCTACACCTTC. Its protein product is CASSLYNVGQGRRGGYTF.

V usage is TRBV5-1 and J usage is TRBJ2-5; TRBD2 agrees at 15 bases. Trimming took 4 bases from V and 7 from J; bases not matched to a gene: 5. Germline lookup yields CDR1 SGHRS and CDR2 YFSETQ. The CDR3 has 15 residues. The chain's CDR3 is CASSPGLAGGGTQYF. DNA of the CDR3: TGCGCCAGCAGCCCGGGACTAGCGGGGGGAGGGACCCAGTACTTC. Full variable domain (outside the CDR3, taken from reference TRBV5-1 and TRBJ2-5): KAGVTQTPRYLIKTRGQQVTLSCSPISGHRSVSWYQQTPGQGLQFLFEYFSETQRNKGNFPGRFSGRQFSNSRSEMNVSTLELGDSALYLCASSPGLAGGGTQYFGPGTRLLVL.

CDR3 sequence reads: CASSLGHRTGGTGELFF. CDR3 in DNA: TGTGCCAGCAGCTTAGGCCACCGGACAGGGGGTACAGGGGAGCTGTTTTTT. The rearrangement uses TRBV7-2 and TRBJ2-2; 10 bases are shared with TRBD1. V shed 1 base, J shed 8 bases, and the junction held 10 bases outside the gene matches. Germline CDR1 and CDR2: SGHTA and FQGNSA. This CDR3 spans 17 amino acids.

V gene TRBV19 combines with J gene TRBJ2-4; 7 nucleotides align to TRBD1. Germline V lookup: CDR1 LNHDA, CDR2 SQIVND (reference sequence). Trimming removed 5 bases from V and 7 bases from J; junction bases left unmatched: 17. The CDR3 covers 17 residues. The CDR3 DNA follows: TGTGCCAGTAGTGTCCCCAAAGGACAGGAAGGATGGAACATTCAGTACTTC. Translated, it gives CASSVPKGQEGWNIQYF.

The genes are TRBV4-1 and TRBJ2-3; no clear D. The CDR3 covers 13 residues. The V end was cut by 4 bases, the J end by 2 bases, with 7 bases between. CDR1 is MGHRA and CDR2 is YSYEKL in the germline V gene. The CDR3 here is CASSRPDTDTQYF. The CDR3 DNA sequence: TGCGCCAGCAGCCGGCCCGACACAGATACGCAGTATTTT.

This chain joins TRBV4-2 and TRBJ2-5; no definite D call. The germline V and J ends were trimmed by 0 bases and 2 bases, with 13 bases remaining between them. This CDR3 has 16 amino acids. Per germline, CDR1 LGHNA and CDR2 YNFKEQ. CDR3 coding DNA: TGTGCCAGCAGCCAAGATGGTCGGGTGACTCAAGAGACCCAGTACTTC. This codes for CASSQDGRVTQETQYF.

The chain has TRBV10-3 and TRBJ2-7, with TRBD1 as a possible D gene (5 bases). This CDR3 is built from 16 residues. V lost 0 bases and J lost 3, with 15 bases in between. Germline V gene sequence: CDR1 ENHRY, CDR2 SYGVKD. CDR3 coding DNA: TGTGCCATCAGTGAGTCGAATTCAGGGCGAGTCTACGAGCAGTACTTC. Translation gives CAISESNSGRVYEQYF.

CDR3 nucleotides: TGTGCCAGTAGTATATTGGCAGGACAGGGTAGAGCTTTCTTT. It specifies CASSILAGQGRAFF. The chain recombines TRBV19 with TRBJ1-1, with 8 bases identical to TRBD1. The CDR3 has 14 amino acids. CDR1 and CDR2 (germline): LNHDA, SQIVND (reference sequence). V gave up 2 bases and J gave up 10 bases; unmatched junction bases: 9. Full variable domain (outside the CDR3, taken from reference TRBV19 and TRBJ1-1): DGGITQSPKYLFRKEGQNVTLSCEQNLNHDAMYWYRQDPGQGLRLIYYSQIVNDFQKGDIAEGYSVSREKKESFPLTVTSAQKNPTAFYLCASSILAGQGRAFFGQGTRLTVV.

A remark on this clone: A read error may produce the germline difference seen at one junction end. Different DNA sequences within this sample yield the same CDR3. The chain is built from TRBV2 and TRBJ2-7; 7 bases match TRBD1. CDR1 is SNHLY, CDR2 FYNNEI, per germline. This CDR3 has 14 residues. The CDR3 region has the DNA TGTGCCAGCAGTCCACCGGGACAGCTCTACGAGCAGTACTTT. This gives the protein CASSPPGQLYEQYF.

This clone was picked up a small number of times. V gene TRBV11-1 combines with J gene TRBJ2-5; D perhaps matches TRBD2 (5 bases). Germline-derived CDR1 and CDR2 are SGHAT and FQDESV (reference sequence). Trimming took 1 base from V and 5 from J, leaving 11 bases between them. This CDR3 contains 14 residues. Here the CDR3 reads CASSLDLARETQYF. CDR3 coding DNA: TGTGCCAGCAGCTTAGATCTAGCCCGTGAGACCCAGTACTTC.

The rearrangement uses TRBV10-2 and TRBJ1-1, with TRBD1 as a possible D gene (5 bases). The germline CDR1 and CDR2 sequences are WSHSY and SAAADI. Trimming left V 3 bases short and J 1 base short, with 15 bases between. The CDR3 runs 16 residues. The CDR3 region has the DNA TGCGCCAGCAGTGAAACGTTTGGGGCGACGAACACTGAAGCTTTCTTT. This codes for CASSETFGATNTEAFF.

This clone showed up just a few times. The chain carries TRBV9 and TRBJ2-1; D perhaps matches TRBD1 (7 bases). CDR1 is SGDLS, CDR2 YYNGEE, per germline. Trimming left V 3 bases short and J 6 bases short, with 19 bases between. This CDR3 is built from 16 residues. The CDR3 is CASSARAGQSPNEQFF. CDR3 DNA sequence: TGTGCCAGCAGCGCTCGGGCGGGACAGTCGCCCAATGAGCAGTTCTTC.

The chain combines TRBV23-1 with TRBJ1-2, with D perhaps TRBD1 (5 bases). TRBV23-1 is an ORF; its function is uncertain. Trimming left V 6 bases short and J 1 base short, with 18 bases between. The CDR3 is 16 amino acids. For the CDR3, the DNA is TGCGCCAGCAGCACCTGTCGCGGGACCTTTAACTATGGCTACACCTTC. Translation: CASSTCRGTFNYGYTF.

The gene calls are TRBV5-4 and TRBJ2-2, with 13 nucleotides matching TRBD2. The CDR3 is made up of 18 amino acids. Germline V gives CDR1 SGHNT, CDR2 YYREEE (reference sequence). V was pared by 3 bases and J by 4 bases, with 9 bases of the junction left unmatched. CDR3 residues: CASSSRLAGGRGTGELFF. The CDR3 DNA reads TGTGCCAGCAGCTCGCGACTAGCGGGGGGCCGGGGCACCGGGGAGCTGTTTTTT.

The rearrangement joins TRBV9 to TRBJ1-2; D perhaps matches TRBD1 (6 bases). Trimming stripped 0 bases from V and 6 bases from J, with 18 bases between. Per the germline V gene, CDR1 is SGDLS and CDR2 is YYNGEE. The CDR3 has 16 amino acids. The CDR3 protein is CASSVGQGTYRNGYTF. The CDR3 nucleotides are TGTGCCAGCAGCGTAGGCCAGGGGACATACAGGAATGGCTACACCTTC.

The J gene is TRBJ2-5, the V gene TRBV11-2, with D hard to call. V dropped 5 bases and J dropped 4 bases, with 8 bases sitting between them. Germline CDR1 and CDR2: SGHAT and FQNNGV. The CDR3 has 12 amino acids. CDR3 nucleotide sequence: TGTGCCAGCAGCCGAGCCAGAGAGACCCAGTACTTC. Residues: CASSRARETQYF. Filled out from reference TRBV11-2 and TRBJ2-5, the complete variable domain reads EAGVAQSPRYKIIEKRQSVAFWCNPISGHATLYWYQQILGQGPKLLIQFQNNGVVDDSQLPKDRFSAERLKGVDSTLKIQPAKLEDSAVYLCASSRARETQYFGPGTRLLVL.